This TCR beta chain was sequenced during a study of cytomegalovirus exposure and HLA in healthy donors. The study, taken as a whole, reports: Within the 100 to 150 validation repertoires, first-cohort TCR clusters tended to co-occur, according to a later analysis. The study flagged fewer than 200 TCR beta chains as cytomegalovirus-associated.

As to this clone: The antigen remains undetermined.

Clones were read by immunoSEQ multiplex PCR, and TCRdb kept only the in-frame ones, dropping some. The table lists roughly 150,000 clones, 88% of them singletons. The CDR3 runs 13 residues. J was trimmed by 2 bases and V by 4 bases; bases with no gene match: 1. Germline V gives CDR1 KGHSH, CDR2 LQKENI. This TCR was recovered from a man between 18 and 29 years old in good health and CMV-seronegative. The chain employs TRBV18 and TRBJ2-5; 7 nucleotides agree with TRBD1. Sequencing input: PBMCs. The CDR3 DNA reads TGTGCCAGCTCACGGACAGGACAAGAGACCCAGTACTTC. This codes for CASSRTGQETQYF.